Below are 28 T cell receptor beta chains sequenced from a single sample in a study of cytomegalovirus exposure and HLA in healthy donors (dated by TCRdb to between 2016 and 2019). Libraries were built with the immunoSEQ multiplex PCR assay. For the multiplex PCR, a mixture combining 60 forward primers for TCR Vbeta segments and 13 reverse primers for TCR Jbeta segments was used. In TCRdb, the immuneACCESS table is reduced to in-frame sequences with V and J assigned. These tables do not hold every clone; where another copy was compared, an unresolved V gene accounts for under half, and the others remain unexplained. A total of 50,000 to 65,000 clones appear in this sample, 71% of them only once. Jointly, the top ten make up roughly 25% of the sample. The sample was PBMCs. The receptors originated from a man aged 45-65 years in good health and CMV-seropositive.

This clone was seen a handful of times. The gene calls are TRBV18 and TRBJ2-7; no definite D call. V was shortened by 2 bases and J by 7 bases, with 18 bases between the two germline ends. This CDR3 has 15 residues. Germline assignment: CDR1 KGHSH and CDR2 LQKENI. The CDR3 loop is CASSPSSRVVGEQYF. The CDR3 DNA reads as TGTGCCAGCTCACCATCCTCCCGGGTGGTCGGGGAGCAGTACTTC.

CDR3 region: CASGRALSSYEQYF. The CDR3 coding sequence is TGTGCCAGCGGGAGGGCCCTTAGCTCCTACGAGCAGTACTTC. V gene TRBV9 combines with J gene TRBJ2-7; 7 bases align to TRBD2. This CDR3 contains 14 residues. Germline V gives CDR1 SGDLS, CDR2 YYNGEE. V lost 7 bases and J lost 0; bases outside the gene matches: 7.

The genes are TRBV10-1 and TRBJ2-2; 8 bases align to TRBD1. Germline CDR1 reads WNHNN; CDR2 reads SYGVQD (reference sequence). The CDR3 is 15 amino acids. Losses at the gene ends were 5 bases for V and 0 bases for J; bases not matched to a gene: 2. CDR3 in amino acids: CASSQGATNTGELFF. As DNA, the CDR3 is TGCGCCAGCAGTCAGGGGGCGACGAACACCGGGGAGCTGTTTTTT.

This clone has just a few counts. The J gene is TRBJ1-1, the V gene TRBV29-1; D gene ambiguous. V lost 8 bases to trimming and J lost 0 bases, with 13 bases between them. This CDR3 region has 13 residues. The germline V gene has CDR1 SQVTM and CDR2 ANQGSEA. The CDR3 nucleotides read TGCAGCACGGGCCGGGGTCTGAACACTGAAGCTTTCTTT. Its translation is CSTGRGLNTEAFF.

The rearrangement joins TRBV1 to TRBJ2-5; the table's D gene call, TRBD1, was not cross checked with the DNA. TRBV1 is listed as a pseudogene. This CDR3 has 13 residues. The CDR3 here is CTSSQGQQETQYF. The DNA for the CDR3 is TGCACCAGCAGCCAAGGGCAGCAAGAGACCCAGTACTTC.

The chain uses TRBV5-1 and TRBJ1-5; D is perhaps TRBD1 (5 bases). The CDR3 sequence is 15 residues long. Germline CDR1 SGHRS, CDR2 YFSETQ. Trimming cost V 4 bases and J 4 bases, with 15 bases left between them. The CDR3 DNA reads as TGCGCCAGCAGCCCGGGACTGATTTCTAATCAGCCCCAGCATTTT. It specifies CASSPGLISNQPQHF.

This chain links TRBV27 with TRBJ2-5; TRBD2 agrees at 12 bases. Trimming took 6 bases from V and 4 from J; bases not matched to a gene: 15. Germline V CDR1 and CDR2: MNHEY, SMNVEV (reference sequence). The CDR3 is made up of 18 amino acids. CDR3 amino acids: CASSPRKASGRVVETQYF. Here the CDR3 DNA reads TGTGCCAGCAGCCCTAGGAAGGCTAGCGGGAGGGTGGTAGAGACCCAGTACTTC.

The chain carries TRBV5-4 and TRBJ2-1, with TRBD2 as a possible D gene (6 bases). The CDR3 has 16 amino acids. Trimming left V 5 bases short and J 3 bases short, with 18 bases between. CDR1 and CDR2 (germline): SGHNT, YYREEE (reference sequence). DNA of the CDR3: TGTGCCAGCAGGGAAGGTTCGGGAGTAATCTACAATGAGCAGTTCTTC. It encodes CASREGSGVIYNEQFF.

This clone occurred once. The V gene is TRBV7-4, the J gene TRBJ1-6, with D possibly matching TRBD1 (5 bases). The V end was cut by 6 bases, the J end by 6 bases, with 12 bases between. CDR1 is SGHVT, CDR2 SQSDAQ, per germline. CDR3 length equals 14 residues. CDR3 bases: TGTGCCAGCAGATCTAGTCAGGGTAATTCACCCCTCCACTTT. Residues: CASRSSQGNSPLHF. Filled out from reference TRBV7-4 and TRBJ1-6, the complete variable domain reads GAGVSQSPRYKVAKRGRDVALRCDSISGHVTLYWYRQTLGQGSEVLTYSQSDAQRDKSGRPSGRFSAERPERSVSTLKIQRTEQGDSAVYLCASRSSQGNSPLHFGNGTRLTVT.

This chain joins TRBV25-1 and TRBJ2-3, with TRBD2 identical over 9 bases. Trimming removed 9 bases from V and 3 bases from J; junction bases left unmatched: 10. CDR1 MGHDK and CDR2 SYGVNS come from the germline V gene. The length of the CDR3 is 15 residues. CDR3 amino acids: CASQDRGRGTDTQYF. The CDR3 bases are TGTGCCAGTCAGGATCGCGGGAGGGGGACAGATACGCAGTATTTT.

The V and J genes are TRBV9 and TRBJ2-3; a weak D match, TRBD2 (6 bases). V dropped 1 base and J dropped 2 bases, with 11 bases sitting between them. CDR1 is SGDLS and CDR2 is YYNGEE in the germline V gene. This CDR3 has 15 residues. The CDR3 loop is CASSVSGVYTDTQYF. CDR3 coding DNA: TGTGCCAGCAGCGTATCGGGGGTGTACACAGATACGCAGTATTTT.

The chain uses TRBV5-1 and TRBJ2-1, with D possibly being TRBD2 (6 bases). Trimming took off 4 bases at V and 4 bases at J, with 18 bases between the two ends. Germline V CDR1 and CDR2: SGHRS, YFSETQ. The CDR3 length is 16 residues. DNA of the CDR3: TGCGCCAGCAGCCGGGGTTTGGCGAGCGGGTACAATGAGCAGTTCTTC. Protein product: CASSRGLASGYNEQFF.

Written as DNA, the CDR3 is TGCGCCAGCAGCCCGGGACAGGGGGCAGATACGCAGTATTTT. This encodes CASSPGQGADTQYF. This chain uses TRBV5-1 with TRBJ2-3; the match to TRBD1 covers 11 bases. The length of the CDR3 is 14 residues. V dropped 4 bases and J dropped 4; count of bases not matched to a gene: 2. Germline loops: CDR1 SGHRS, CDR2 YFSETQ.

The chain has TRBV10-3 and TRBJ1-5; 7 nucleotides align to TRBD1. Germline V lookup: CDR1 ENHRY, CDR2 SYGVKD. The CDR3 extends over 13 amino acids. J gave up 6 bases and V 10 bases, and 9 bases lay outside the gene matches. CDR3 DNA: TGTGCCACCACTGCAGGGGGTGGTCAGCCCCAGCATTTT. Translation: CATTAGGGQPQHF.

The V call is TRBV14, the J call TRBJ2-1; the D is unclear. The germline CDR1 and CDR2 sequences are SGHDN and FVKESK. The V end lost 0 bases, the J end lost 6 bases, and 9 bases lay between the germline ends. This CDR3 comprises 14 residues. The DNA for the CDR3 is TGTGCCAGCAGCCAAGATAACTTCCGCAATGAGCAGTTCTTC. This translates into CASSQDNFRNEQFF.

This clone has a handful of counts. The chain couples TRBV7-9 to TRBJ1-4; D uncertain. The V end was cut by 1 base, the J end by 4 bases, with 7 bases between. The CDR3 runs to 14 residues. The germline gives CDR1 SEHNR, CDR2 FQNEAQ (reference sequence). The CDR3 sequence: CASSLVSSNEKLFF. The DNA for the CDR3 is TGTGCCAGCAGCTTAGTCTCGAGTAATGAAAAACTGTTTTTT.

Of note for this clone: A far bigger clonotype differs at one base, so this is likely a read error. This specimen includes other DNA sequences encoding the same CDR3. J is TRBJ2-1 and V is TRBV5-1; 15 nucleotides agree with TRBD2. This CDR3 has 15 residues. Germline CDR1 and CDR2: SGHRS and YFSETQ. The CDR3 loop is CASSSGLAGGDDQFF. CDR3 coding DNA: TGCGCCAGCAGCTCCGGACTAGCGGGAGGGGATGACCAGTTCTTC.

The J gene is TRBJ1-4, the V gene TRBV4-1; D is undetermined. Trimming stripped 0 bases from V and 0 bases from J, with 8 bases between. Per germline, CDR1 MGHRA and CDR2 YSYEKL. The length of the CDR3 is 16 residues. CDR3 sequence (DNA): TGCGCCAGCAGCCAAGAGGTGGCAGCAACTAATGAAAAACTGTTTTTT. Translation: CASSQEVAATNEKLFF.

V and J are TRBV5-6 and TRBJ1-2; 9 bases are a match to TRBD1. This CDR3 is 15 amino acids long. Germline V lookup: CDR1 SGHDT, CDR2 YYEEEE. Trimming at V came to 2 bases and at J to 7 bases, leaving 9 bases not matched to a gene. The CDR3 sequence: CASSFITGGFGGYTF. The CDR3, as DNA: TGTGCCAGCAGCTTCATAACAGGGGGCTTTGGTGGCTACACCTTC.

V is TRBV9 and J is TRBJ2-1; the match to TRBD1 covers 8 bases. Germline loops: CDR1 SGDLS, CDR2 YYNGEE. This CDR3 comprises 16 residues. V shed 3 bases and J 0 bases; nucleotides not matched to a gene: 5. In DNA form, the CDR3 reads TGTGCCAGCAGCGGAAGACAGGGGAGCTCCTACAATGAGCAGTTCTTC. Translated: CASSGRQGSSYNEQFF.

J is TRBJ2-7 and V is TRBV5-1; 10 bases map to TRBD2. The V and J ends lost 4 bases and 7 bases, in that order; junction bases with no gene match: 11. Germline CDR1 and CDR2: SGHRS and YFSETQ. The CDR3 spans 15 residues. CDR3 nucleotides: TGCGCCAGCAGCAAGCTTAGCGGGGGGATGGGGGAGCAGTACTTC. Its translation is CASSKLSGGMGEQYF.

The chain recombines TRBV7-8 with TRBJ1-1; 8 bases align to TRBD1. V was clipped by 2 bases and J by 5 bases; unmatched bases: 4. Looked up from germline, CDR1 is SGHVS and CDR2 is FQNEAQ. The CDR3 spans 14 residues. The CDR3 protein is CASSLQGAWTEAFF. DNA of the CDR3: TGTGCCAGCAGCTTACAGGGGGCTTGGACTGAAGCTTTCTTT.

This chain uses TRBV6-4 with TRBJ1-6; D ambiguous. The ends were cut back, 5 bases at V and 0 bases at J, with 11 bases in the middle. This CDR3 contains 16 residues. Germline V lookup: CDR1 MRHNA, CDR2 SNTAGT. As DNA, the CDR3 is TGTGCCAGCAGTCCCCCACCGAGCTCCTATAATTCACCCCTCCACTTT. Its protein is CASSPPPSSYNSPLHF.

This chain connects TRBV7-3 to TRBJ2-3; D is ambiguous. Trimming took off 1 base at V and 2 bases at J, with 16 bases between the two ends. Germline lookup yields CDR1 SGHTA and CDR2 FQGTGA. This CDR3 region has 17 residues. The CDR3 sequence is CASSLSFTYLNTDTQYF. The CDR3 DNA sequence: TGTGCCAGCAGCTTAAGTTTTACCTATCTGAACACAGATACGCAGTATTTT.

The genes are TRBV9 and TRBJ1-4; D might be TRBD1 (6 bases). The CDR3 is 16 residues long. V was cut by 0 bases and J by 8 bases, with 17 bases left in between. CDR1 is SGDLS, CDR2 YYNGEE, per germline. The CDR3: CASSVGGGRVGEKLFF. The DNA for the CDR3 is TGTGCCAGCAGCGTAGGAGGGGGACGGGTCGGCGAAAAACTGTTTTTT. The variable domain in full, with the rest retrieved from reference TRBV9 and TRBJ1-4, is DSGVTQTPKHLITATGQRVTLRCSPRSGDLSVYWYQQSLDQGLQFLIQYYNGEERAKGNILERFSAQQFPDLHSELNLSSLELGDSALYFCASSVGGGRVGEKLFFGSGTQLSVL.

Here the CDR3 DNA reads TGTGCCAGCAGCTTCGGGGGGGGCACTGAAGCTTTCTTT. This gives the protein CASSFGGGTEAFF. The V and J genes are TRBV11-2 and TRBJ1-1, with D possibly matching TRBD1 (5 bases). Trimming stripped 3 bases from V and 4 bases from J, with 9 bases between. The germline CDR1 and CDR2 sequences are SGHAT and FQNNGV. This CDR3 has 13 amino acids.

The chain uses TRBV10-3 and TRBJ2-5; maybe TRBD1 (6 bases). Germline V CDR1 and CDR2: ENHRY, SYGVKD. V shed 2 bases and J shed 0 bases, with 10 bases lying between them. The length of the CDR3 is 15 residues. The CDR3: CAISETRTDQETQYF. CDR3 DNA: TGTGCCATCAGTGAGACCCGGACAGACCAAGAGACCCAGTACTTC.

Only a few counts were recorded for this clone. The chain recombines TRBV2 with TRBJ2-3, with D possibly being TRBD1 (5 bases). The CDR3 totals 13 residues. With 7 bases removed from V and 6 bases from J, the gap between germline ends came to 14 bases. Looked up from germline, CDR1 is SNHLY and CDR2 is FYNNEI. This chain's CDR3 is CASILGKGDTQYF. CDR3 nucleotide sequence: TGTGCCAGCATCCTAGGAAAGGGGGATACGCAGTATTTT.